The rows below give T cell receptor beta chains drawn from one sample of a study of a mutant IDH1 vaccine in newly diagnosed glioma. The data were produced by immunoSEQ multiplex PCR, yet TCRdb's version contains in-frame clones alone and is incomplete. The sample lists fewer than 100,000 clones, around 90% occurring once. Sequencing was performed on PBMCs, taken from a glioma patient treated with radiotherapy, temozolomide or both. These receptor sequences come from a woman aged 45-65 years with glioma. The CDR3 runs from the conserved cysteine through the conserved F or W. The order of the fields is CDR3 DNA, CDR3 protein, clone size, V gene, D gene, J gene. The D gene is left open where the match is weak. Clone size appears in some rows only: once, few, many, or a class for an expanded clone.

TGTGCTAGCAGTTTTCTTCCAGGGGTCGGTGAAAAACTGTTTTTT | CASSFLPGVGEKLFF | . | TRBV27 | . | TRBJ1-4
TGTGCCAGCAGTTACCGGCCGACAGTGAACACTGAAGCTTTCTTT | CASSYRPTVNTEAFF | . | TRBV28 | . | TRBJ1-1
TGTGCCAGCAGTCCGTCGGGTCAGGAAGAGACCCAGTACTTC | CASSPSGQEETQYF | . | TRBV6-6 | . | TRBJ2-5
TGTGCCAGCAACAGCGCTCGGGGGACTGAAGCTTTCTTT | CASNSARGTEAFF | . | TRBV27 | . | TRBJ1-1
TGCGCCAGCAGCTTGGGCATATCATCCCTTCAAGAGACCCAGTACTTC | CASSLGISSLQETQYF | . | TRBV5-1 | . | TRBJ2-5
TGTGCCAGTAGTATAGATCGGGAGCGCCTACCAGGGAATGAGCAGTTCTTC | CASSIDRERLPGNEQFF | . | TRBV19 | . | TRBJ2-1
TGTGCCAGCAGTTACTTAGGGGCGGGGGAAGGCTACACCTTC | CASSYLGAGEGYTF | . | TRBV6-5 | . | TRBJ1-2
TGTGCCAGCAGCCGGGTTAGATACAATGAGCAGTTCTTC | CASSRVRYNEQFF | . | TRBV14 | . | TRBJ2-1
TGTGCCAGCAGCCTGGCCGGCCGGGCGACGGTCAATCAGCCCCAGCATTTT | CASSLAGRATVNQPQHF | . | TRBV7-8 | . | TRBJ1-5
TGTGCCAGCAGTGATCAGGGGGAGGCCTACGAGCAGTACTTC | CASSDQGEAYEQYF | . | TRBV25-1 | . | TRBJ2-7
TGCAGCGTTTATACGACTAGCGGGAGTTCTGGAGAGCAGTACTTC | CSVYTTSGSSGEQYF | . | TRBV29-1 | TRBD2 | TRBJ2-7
TGCGCCAGCAGCCCCGGACAGGGGGCAAGAGATACGCAGTATTTT | CASSPGQGARDTQYF | once | TRBV4-1 | TRBD1 | TRBJ2-3
TGTGCCACCAGCACCCGTAGGATGGGCCTAGCGGGAGGGGGTGGCACAGATACGCAGTATTTT | CATSTRRMGLAGGGGTDTQYF | . | TRBV15 | TRBD2 | TRBJ2-3
TGTGCCTGGAGTGTACGTCACTCGGGAGTCTACGAGCAGTACTTC | CAWSVRHSGVYEQYF | . | TRBV30 | . | TRBJ2-7
TGTGCCAGCAGCCCACACAACCGTCCGGGCCAGGGGACGGGAACCTACGAGCAGTACTTC | CASSPHNRPGQGTGTYEQYF | . | TRBV4-2 | . | TRBJ2-7
TGTGCCAGTAGTAGCGGGAGGGTCGCCAATGAGCAGTTCTTC | CASSSGRVANEQFF | . | TRBV19 | TRBD2 | TRBJ2-1
TGTGCCAGCAGTTACGGGACAGGGAGGTCGATTGAGCAGTTCTTC | CASSYGTGRSIEQFF | . | TRBV6-6 | TRBD1 | TRBJ2-1
TGTGCCACCGACTGGGCTCCCTCTATGGGCGAGCAGTACTTC | CATDWAPSMGEQYF | once | TRBV10-3 | . | TRBJ2-7
TGTGCCAGCAGATCACAGGGGGCGGACTATGGCTACACCTTC | CASRSQGADYGYTF | . | TRBV6-1 | TRBD1 | TRBJ1-2
TGTGCCAGCAGCCGACAGGGGGGTTCCTACGAGCAGTACTTC | CASSRQGGSYEQYF | medium-sized | TRBV5-4 | TRBD1 | TRBJ2-7
TGTGCCAGCAGCTTAGTCCTAGGATCAGGTGAGCAGTTCTTC | CASSLVLGSGEQFF | . | TRBV7-2 | . | TRBJ2-1
TGCGCCAGCAGCTTGGTGTCGGGAGGGCCATACGAGCAGTACTTC | CASSLVSGGPYEQYF | . | TRBV5-1 | TRBD2 | TRBJ2-7